There are a few counts of the clone carrying this TCR beta chain. What it binds is not known. The data were obtained in a study of cytomegalovirus exposure and HLA in healthy donors. Overall study findings and caveats: Roughly even sequencing depth across donors was the assumption behind the presence/absence analyses.

Use of 60 Vbeta and 13 Jbeta primers characterized the PCR. TCRdb's copy holds only in-frame clones and misses some; the assay was immunoSEQ multiplex PCR. Of around 100,000 clones listed, about 80% are singletons. The germline V gene has CDR1 SGHDT and CDR2 YYEEEE. The V and J ends lost 0 bases and 2 bases respectively, with 8 bases between them. This CDR3 is 14 amino acids long. The material sequenced was PBMCs. The source is a man aged 45-65 years in good health and CMV-seropositive. This chain uses TRBV5-6 with TRBJ2-5; D is uncertain. The CDR3 loop reads CASSLGQSQETQYF. The DNA for the CDR3 is TGTGCCAGCAGCTTGGGGCAGTCACAAGAGACCCAGTACTTC.